The rows below give T cell receptor beta chains drawn from one sample of a study of cytomegalovirus exposure and HLA in healthy donors. This table comes from immunoSEQ multiplex PCR, and its TCRdb copy is limited to in-frame clones, with some not included. The sample consists of some 110,000 clones, around 75% of them appearing once. The source material was PBMCs. All receptors derive from a man under 40 in good health and CMV-seronegative. Both conserved end residues are part of each CDR3. D genes are given only for firm matches. Where a row states a size, it is once, few, many or the class of an expanded clone; other rows omit it.

clone_size: NA; v_call: TRBV14; j_call: TRBJ2-3; d_call: NA; cdr3_nt: TGTGCCAGCAGCCAAGATTGGGGGGCAGATACGCAGTATTTT; cdr3_aa: CASSQDWGADTQYF
clone_size: NA; v_call: TRBV6-1; j_call: TRBJ2-5; d_call: NA; cdr3_nt: TGTGCCAGCAGTGAAGGTTACTTGCAAGAGACCCAGTACTTC; cdr3_aa: CASSEGYLQETQYF
clone_size: NA; v_call: TRBV11-2; j_call: TRBJ2-3; d_call: TRBD2; cdr3_nt: TGTGCCAGCAGCTTAGGGAGGGGACGGGGGGGAATCACAGATACGCAGTATTTT; cdr3_aa: CASSLGRGRGGITDTQYF
clone_size: once; v_call: TRBV9; j_call: TRBJ2-1; d_call: TRBD2; cdr3_nt: TGTGCCAGCAGCCTAGCGGGAACTAATGAGCAGTTCTTC; cdr3_aa: CASSLAGTNEQFF
clone_size: NA; v_call: TRBV28; j_call: TRBJ1-2; d_call: TRBD1; cdr3_nt: TGTGCCAGCACCCCGGGACAGCGCAACTATGGCTACACCTTC; cdr3_aa: CASTPGQRNYGYTF
clone_size: NA; v_call: TRBV19; j_call: TRBJ2-7; d_call: NA; cdr3_nt: TGTGCCAGTAGTGCAGGGCGCCGTTCCTACGAGCAGTACTTC; cdr3_aa: CASSAGRRSYEQYF
clone_size: NA; v_call: TRBV5-1; j_call: TRBJ2-6; d_call: NA; cdr3_nt: TGCGCCAGCAGCTCAGGGGTGGGGGGGGCCAACGTCCTGACTTTC; cdr3_aa: CASSSGVGGANVLTF
clone_size: NA; v_call: TRBV18; j_call: TRBJ2-5; d_call: NA; cdr3_nt: TGTGCCAGCTCAACGCGTCCCGACAGCCAAGAGACCCAGTACTTC; cdr3_aa: CASSTRPDSQETQYF
clone_size: NA; v_call: TRBV7-8; j_call: TRBJ2-7; d_call: TRBD1; cdr3_nt: TGTGCCAGCAGCCTCAGGGGGCTCGCCTACGAGCAGTACTTC; cdr3_aa: CASSLRGLAYEQYF
clone_size: NA; v_call: TRBV9; j_call: TRBJ1-4; d_call: NA; cdr3_nt: TGTGCCAGCAGCGGAGGCGAGCATGAAAAACTGTTTTTT; cdr3_aa: CASSGGEHEKLFF
clone_size: NA; v_call: TRBV6-1; j_call: TRBJ1-1; d_call: TRBD1; cdr3_nt: TGTGCCAGCAGTCCTAGACAGGGGACGGGGACTGAAGCTTTCTTT; cdr3_aa: CASSPRQGTGTEAFF
clone_size: NA; v_call: TRBV27; j_call: TRBJ1-1; d_call: NA; cdr3_nt: TGTGCCAGCCTTCGCTCAACCGGGACTTACACTGAAGCTTTCTTT; cdr3_aa: CASLRSTGTYTEAFF
clone_size: once; v_call: TRBV28; j_call: TRBJ2-2; d_call: TRBD1; cdr3_nt: TGTGCCAGCAGAAAGACAGGGGCCCCCGGGGAGCTGTTTTTT; cdr3_aa: CASRKTGAPGELFF
clone_size: NA; v_call: TRBV6-5; j_call: TRBJ1-2; d_call: TRBD1; cdr3_nt: TGTGCCACCCTAGGGACAGGGTCTGGCTACACCTTC; cdr3_aa: CATLGTGSGYTF
clone_size: few; v_call: TRBV19; j_call: TRBJ2-2; d_call: NA; cdr3_nt: TGTGCCAGTAAACTCTCAGCGCCCGGGGAGCTGTTTTTT; cdr3_aa: CASKLSAPGELFF